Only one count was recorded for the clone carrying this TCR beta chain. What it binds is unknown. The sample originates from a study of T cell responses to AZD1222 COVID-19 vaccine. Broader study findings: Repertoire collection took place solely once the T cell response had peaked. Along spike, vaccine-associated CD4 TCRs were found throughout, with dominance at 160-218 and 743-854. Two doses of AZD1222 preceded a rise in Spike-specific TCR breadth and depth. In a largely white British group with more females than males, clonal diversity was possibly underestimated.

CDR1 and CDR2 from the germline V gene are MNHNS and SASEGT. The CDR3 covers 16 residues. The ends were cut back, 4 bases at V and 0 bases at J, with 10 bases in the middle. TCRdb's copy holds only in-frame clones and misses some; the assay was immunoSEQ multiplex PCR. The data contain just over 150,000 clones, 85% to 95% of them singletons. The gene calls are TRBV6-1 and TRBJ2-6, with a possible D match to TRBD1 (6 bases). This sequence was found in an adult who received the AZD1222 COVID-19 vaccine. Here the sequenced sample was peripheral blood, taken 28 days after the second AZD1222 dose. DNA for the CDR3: TGTGCCAGCAGTGCCTCAGGGGTCTCTGGGGCCAACGTCCTGACTTTC. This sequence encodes CASSASGVSGANVLTF.